The 10 T cell receptor beta chains below were found in one sample sequenced in a study of PD-1 blockade in classical Hodgkin lymphoma. Time point: cycle 4 day 1 (C4D1), after more than five weeks of nivolumab. All the patients suffered relapse after autologous stem cell transplantation, and brentuximab vedotin exposure differed. The method was immunoSEQ multiplex PCR; TCRdb's version includes in-frame clones alone and lacks a portion of them. Of around 100,000 clones in the sample, about nine tenths were seen once. This specimen consisted of peripheral blood mononuclear cells (PBMCs), obtained before the fourth cycle of nivolumab. Receptors were obtained from a human donor with classical Hodgkin lymphoma.

CDR3 in DNA: TGCAGCGTTGGAGAAGGGATAAGCAATCAGCCCCAGCATTTT. This sequence encodes CSVGEGISNQPQHF. J is TRBJ1-5 and V is TRBV29-1; D is unclear. Germline CDR1 is SQVTM and CDR2 is ANQGSEA. The CDR3 runs to 14 residues. Trimming stripped 4 bases from V and 1 base from J, with 11 bases between.

The genes are TRBV28 and TRBJ1-2, with 11 bases that match TRBD1. CDR1 and CDR2 (germline): MDHEN, SYDVKM. This CDR3 comprises 17 residues. Trimming cost V 6 bases and J 4 bases; bases outside gene matches: 13. This CDR3 reads CASSTPRRDRGVYGYTF. The CDR3 DNA is TGTGCCAGCAGCACACCACGCCGGGACAGGGGGGTCTATGGCTACACCTTC.

The chain is built from TRBV15 and TRBJ2-7; D uncertain. CDR1 is LNHNV and CDR2 is YYDKDF in the germline V gene (reference sequence). V shed 0 bases and J shed 3 bases, with 6 bases lying between them. This CDR3 region has 13 residues. CDR3 region: CATSRDPRYEQYF. The CDR3 DNA is TGTGCCACCAGCAGAGATCCCCGCTACGAGCAGTACTTC.

The chain links TRBV19 to TRBJ2-3; the D gene is possibly TRBD1 (6 bases). CDR1 is LNHDA and CDR2 is SQIVND in the germline V gene (reference sequence). This CDR3 has 11 amino acids. The V end lost 8 bases, the J end lost 6 bases, and 9 bases lay between the germline ends. The CDR3 DNA reads TGTGCCAGTGAGCAGGGGGATACGCAGTATTTT. This translates into CASEQGDTQYF.

There are a few counts of this clone. This chain links TRBV14 with TRBJ1-1; D remains ambiguous. From germline, CDR1 is SGHDN and CDR2 FVKESK. Trimming removed 1 base from V and 4 bases from J, with 10 bases in between. The CDR3 runs to 14 residues. The CDR3 is CASSQGGRLTEAFF. CDR3 in DNA: TGTGCCAGCAGCCAAGGAGGACGGCTCACTGAAGCTTTCTTT. The complete variable domain, with remaining parts taken from reference TRBV14 and TRBJ1-1, reads EAGVTQFPSHSVIEKGQTVTLRCDPISGHDNLYWYRRVMGKEIKFLLHFVKESKQDESGMPNNRFLAERTGGTYSTLKVQPAELEDSGVYFCASSQGGRLTEAFFGQGTRLTVV.

The chain uses TRBV19 and TRBJ1-2; D not certain. The V end was cut by 3 bases, the J end by 0 bases, with 11 bases between. The CDR3 contains 15 residues. Germline V gene lookup returns CDR1 LNHDA and CDR2 SQIVND (reference sequence). CDR3 coding DNA: TGTGCCAGTAGTATTCCCGGACCGACTAACTATGGCTACACCTTC. This sequence encodes CASSIPGPTNYGYTF.

The chain recombines TRBV5-1 with TRBJ2-3; 9 bases align to TRBD2. CDR1 is SGHRS, CDR2 YFSETQ, per germline. With 0 bases clipped from V and 5 bases from J, the junction kept 7 bases outside the gene matches. CDR3 length: 16 amino acids. The CDR3 DNA reads as TGCGCCAGCAGCTTGGTAGGCGGGGGGGCCGGAGATACGCAGTATTTT. Translated, it gives CASSLVGGGAGDTQYF.

This chain links TRBV4-1 with TRBJ1-6, with a weak D call TRBD1 (5 bases). Germline V lookup: CDR1 MGHRA, CDR2 YSYEKL. Trimming pared 0 bases from V and 11 bases from J, leaving 14 bases between. The CDR3 spans 15 residues. CDR3 nucleotide sequence: TGCGCCAGCAGCCAAGATTTCACGAGGGACCCACCCCTCCACTTT. Protein: CASSQDFTRDPPLHF.

This clone was seen only once. An end of the junction does not agree with germline; a read error may underlie this. The chain uses TRBV7-8 and TRBJ1-5; D is perhaps TRBD1 (5 bases). Germline V lookup: CDR1 SGHVS, CDR2 FQNEAQ. This CDR3 is 16 amino acids long. The CDR3 spells CANSLGANLGNQPQHF. CDR3 DNA sequence: TGTGCCAACAGCTTAGGGGCGAACCTTGGGAATCAGCCCCAGCATTTT.

V is TRBV23-1 and J is TRBJ1-6, with 9 bases matching TRBD1. TRBV23-1 is flagged as an ORF with uncertain function. V was pared by 0 bases and J by 9 bases, with 6 bases of the junction left unmatched. CDR3 length: 16 residues. The CDR3 bases are TGCGCCAGCAGTCAATCTGCCGACAGGGGGTCTTCACCCCTCCACTTT. The encoded protein is CASSQSADRGSSPLHF.